Each of the 24 T cell receptor beta chains below was sequenced from the same sample in a study of beta chain features in type 1 diabetes. The sequenced template was cDNA made from the entire isolated RNA. Sequencing was performed with immunoSEQ multiplex PCR; in TCRdb, only in-frame clones are kept and a portion is missing. The table lists 160,000 or so clones, 6.5% to 10% of them singletons. Which antigens these TCRs recognize remains unknown. General study results and limits: Type 1 diabetes patients showed a moderate but significant shortening of TCRB CDR3s in all four CD4+ subsets.

The sample was central memory CD4+ T cells from blood. The receptors were gathered from a woman between 18 and 29 years old with type 1 diabetes.

A few counts support this clone. The gene calls are TRBV9 and TRBJ1-2; 9 positions agree with TRBD1. Trimming at V came to 4 bases and at J to 8 bases, leaving 15 bases not matched to a gene. The germline V gene has CDR1 SGDLS and CDR2 YYNGEE. This CDR3 has 16 residues. The CDR3 region is CASSPMGQGASRGYTF. DNA for the CDR3: TGTGCCAGCAGCCCCATGGGACAGGGAGCATCTCGAGGCTACACCTTC. Full variable domain (missing parts from reference TRBV9 and TRBJ1-2): DSGVTQTPKHLITATGQRVTLRCSPRSGDLSVYWYQQSLDQGLQFLIQYYNGEERAKGNILERFSAQQFPDLHSELNLSSLELGDSALYFCASSPMGQGASRGYTFGSGTRLTVV.

This clone has just a few counts. CDR3 region: CASSGGGPADTQYF. The CDR3, as DNA: TGCGCCAGCAGTGGGGGGGGGCCCGCAGATACGCAGTATTTT. The chain carries TRBV10-1 and TRBJ2-3; possibly TRBD2 for D (7 bases). The CDR3 contains 14 residues. Per the germline V gene, CDR1 is WNHNN and CDR2 is SYGVQD (reference sequence). V gave up 4 bases and J gave up 4 bases, with 12 bases separating them.

CDR3 coding DNA: TGTGCCAGCAGTGGTACAGGGGGCGCCAAAAACATTCAGTACTTC. Protein sequence: CASSGTGGAKNIQYF. The chain combines TRBV5-4 with TRBJ2-4; 9 bases match TRBD1. Germline-derived CDR1 and CDR2 are SGHNT and YYREEE (reference sequence). The CDR3 is 15 residues long. After removal of 5 bases from V and 1 base from J, the junction contained 4 bases not matched to a gene.

This clone came up a few times. This chain connects TRBV21-1 to TRBJ2-3; TRBD1 is taken as the D call from the table, unchecked against the DNA. TRBV21-1 is described as a pseudogene. The CDR3 is made up of 17 amino acids. For the CDR3, the DNA is TGTGCCAGCAGCAACCCGCAGGGTCCCCAAATTATGGATACGCAGTATTTT. As protein: CASSNPQGPQIMDTQYF.

Only a few counts were recorded for this clone. The genes are TRBV9 and TRBJ2-7, with 12 bases identical to TRBD1. V shed 3 bases and J 7 bases; nucleotides not matched to a gene: 11. Germline V gene lookup returns CDR1 SGDLS and CDR2 YYNGEE. CDR3 size: 16 residues. The CDR3 loop is CASSAHPGQGADEQYF. The CDR3 DNA reads as TGTGCCAGCAGCGCTCACCCGGGACAGGGGGCGGATGAGCAGTACTTC.

The table lists this clone with a few counts. This chain joins TRBV29-1 and TRBJ2-3, with TRBD2 identical over 7 bases. Trimming at V came to 3 bases and at J to 2 bases, leaving 11 bases not matched to a gene. The CDR3 length is 16 residues. Germline V gives CDR1 SQVTM, CDR2 ANQGSEA. CDR3 DNA: TGCAGCGTTGATAGGGCTAGCGGAAGCTACACAGATACGCAGTATTTT. It is translated as CSVDRASGSYTDTQYF.

The chain couples TRBV7-8 to TRBJ2-1; a weak D match, TRBD2 (5 bases). V was shortened by 0 bases and J by 0 bases, with 6 bases between the two germline ends. In germline, CDR1 is SGHVS, CDR2 FQNEAQ. The CDR3 runs 15 residues. In DNA, the CDR3 is TGTGCCAGCAGCTTAGCGGGGAGCTCCTACAATGAGCAGTTCTTC. Translated: CASSLAGSSYNEQFF.

This chain uses TRBV28 with TRBJ2-7; D perhaps matches TRBD2 (6 bases). The V gene lost 3 bases and the J gene lost 2 bases, with 20 bases spanning the gap. This CDR3 contains 17 residues. CDR1 and CDR2 from the germline V gene are MDHEN and SYDVKM. CDR3 DNA: TGTGCCAGCAGTTTCCTCCCCCCGGGGCGGGAAACCTACGAGCAGTACTTC. Protein product: CASSFLPPGRETYEQYF.

This CDR3 is CASSLNRGETQYF. Written as DNA, the CDR3 is TGTGCCAGCAGTTTAAATAGGGGCGAGACCCAGTACTTC. The chain couples TRBV27 to TRBJ2-5; perhaps TRBD1 as D (5 bases). This CDR3 contains 13 residues. Germline V gene data show CDR1 as MNHEY and CDR2 as SMNVEV (reference sequence). The V gene lost 2 bases and the J gene lost 5 bases, with 9 bases spanning the gap.

V usage is TRBV7-2 and J usage is TRBJ1-2; weak D call: TRBD1 (6 bases). Germline loops: CDR1 SGHTA, CDR2 FQGNSA. The CDR3 has 16 residues. Trimming took 1 base from V and 6 from J, leaving 18 bases between them. The CDR3 is CASSLGREPAGDGYTF. In DNA, the CDR3 is TGTGCCAGCAGCTTAGGAAGGGAGCCGGCAGGGGATGGCTACACCTTC.

This clone was seen a handful of times. This chain joins TRBV5-1 and TRBJ1-2; D remains unclear. The V gene's germline CDR1 is SGHRS and CDR2 YFSETQ. This CDR3 contains 14 residues. V lost 4 bases to trimming and J lost 4 bases, with 14 bases between them. CDR3 in amino acids: CASSPAPEGYGYTF. The CDR3 DNA reads as TGCGCCAGCAGCCCTGCTCCTGAGGGCTATGGCTACACCTTC.

This clone has just a few counts. The genes are TRBV27 and TRBJ1-2; tentatively, D is TRBD1 (6 bases). CDR3 length: 13 residues. Germline loops: CDR1 MNHEY, CDR2 SMNVEV (reference sequence). Trimming took off 3 bases at V and 6 bases at J, with 11 bases between the two ends. CDR3 DNA sequence: TGTGCCAGCAGTTTCTGGGCAGGGGATGGCTACACCTTC. This gives the protein CASSFWAGDGYTF.

The sample holds a few counts of this clone. The V call is TRBV5-1, the J call TRBJ2-7, with 7 bases that match TRBD1. This CDR3 spans 13 amino acids. The germline gives CDR1 SGHRS, CDR2 YFSETQ. Trimming at V came to 0 bases and at J to 5 bases, leaving 2 bases not matched to a gene. CDR3 DNA: TGCGCCAGCAGCTTGGGAGGGGGCAACGAGCAGTACTTC. Protein product: CASSLGGGNEQYF.

Only a few counts were recorded for this clone. The chain has TRBV4-2 and TRBJ2-3; D possibly corresponds to TRBD1 (6 bases). The CDR3 spans 15 residues. V lost 0 bases and J lost 6, with 13 bases in between. CDR1 is LGHNA, CDR2 YNFKEQ, per germline. CDR3 sequence (DNA): TGTGCCAGCAGCCAAGATCTCAGGGGTATTGATACGCAGTATTTT. Amino acid sequence: CASSQDLRGIDTQYF.

This clone was seen only a few times. The chain's CDR3 is CASRRQGQETQYF. CDR3 nucleotides: TGTGCCAGTAGAAGACAGGGGCAAGAGACCCAGTACTTC. The V and J genes are TRBV19 and TRBJ2-5; 8 nucleotides agree with TRBD1. Germline V gene data show CDR1 as LNHDA and CDR2 as SQIVND (reference sequence). After removal of 6 bases from V and 2 bases from J, the junction contained 2 bases not matched to a gene. This CDR3 contains 13 residues.

This clone occurred a few times. This chain links TRBV11-2 with TRBJ2-3; D might be TRBD2 (5 bases). This CDR3 is 17 amino acids long. From germline, CDR1 is SGHAT and CDR2 FQNNGV. Between the trimmed V and J ends, which lost 1 base and 0 bases, there was a span of 14 bases. The CDR3 region is CASSLGMAGGSTDTQYF. The CDR3, as DNA: TGTGCCAGCAGCTTAGGGATGGCCGGCGGGAGCACAGATACGCAGTATTTT.

This clone was seen more than once but under ten times. This chain links TRBV6-5 with TRBJ2-7, with 8 bases lining up with TRBD2. The germline V gene has CDR1 MNHEY and CDR2 SVGAGI. V shed 6 bases, J shed 2 bases, and the junction held 9 bases outside the gene matches. The CDR3 runs to 15 residues. CDR3 DNA: TGTGCCAGCAGCCCCCAGGGTAGCGGGACCTACGAGCAGTACTTC. Its translation is CASSPQGSGTYEQYF.

V is TRBV11-3 and J is TRBJ2-3, with 7 positions matching TRBD2. This CDR3 region has 15 residues. The germline gives CDR1 SGHNT, CDR2 YENEEA. V was clipped by 2 bases and J by 0 bases; unmatched bases: 2. The CDR3: CASSLSGKSTDTQYF. The CDR3 nucleotides read TGTGCCAGCAGCTTAAGCGGGAAGAGCACAGATACGCAGTATTTT.

This chain links TRBV10-2 with TRBJ1-1; D perhaps matches TRBD1 (6 bases). CDR1 is WSHSY and CDR2 is SAAADI in the germline V gene. Trimming pared 6 bases from V and 3 bases from J, leaving 14 bases between. This CDR3 has 14 residues. CDR3 in DNA: TGCGCCAGCAGGACAGGCCAAGGGGACACTGAAGCTTTCTTT. It yields the protein CASRTGQGDTEAFF.

The rearrangement uses TRBV15 and TRBJ2-2, with 7 bases fitting TRBD1. Germline trimming cut 1 base from V and 3 bases from J; bases unmatched to any gene: 8. This CDR3 region has 17 residues. The germline V gene has CDR1 LNHNV and CDR2 YYDKDF (reference sequence). CDR3 sequence: CATSRAPGTAYTGELFF. The CDR3 DNA reads TGTGCCACCAGCAGAGCCCCCGGGACAGCCTACACCGGGGAGCTGTTTTTT.

This clone was detected only a few times. CDR3 sequence (DNA): TGTGCCAGCAGCAGGAGCTCTGGAAACACCATATATTTT. Its translation is CASSRSSGNTIYF. The gene calls are TRBV4-2 and TRBJ1-3, with unresolved D. This CDR3 has 13 residues. The ends were cut back, 5 bases at V and 0 bases at J, with 5 bases in the middle. The germline V gene has CDR1 LGHNA and CDR2 YNFKEQ.

CDR3 sequence: CASRLGGEQYF. DNA of the CDR3: TGTGCCAGCAGACTAGGGGGCGAGCAGTACTTC. The chain links TRBV27 to TRBJ2-7; perhaps TRBD1 as D (6 bases). CDR3 length: 11 residues. Trimming cost V 6 bases and J 6 bases, with 9 bases left between them. Per the germline V gene, CDR1 is MNHEY and CDR2 is SMNVEV (reference sequence).

The table lists this clone with a few counts. V is TRBV5-4 and J is TRBJ2-7; 7 nucleotides agree with TRBD1. Germline lookup yields CDR1 SGHNT and CDR2 YYREEE (reference sequence). The CDR3 is 14 amino acids. The V and J ends lost 4 bases and 4 bases, in that order; junction bases with no gene match: 8. The CDR3 reads CASSIPGQSYEQYF. In nucleotides, the CDR3 is TGTGCCAGCAGCATTCCGGGACAGTCGTACGAGCAGTACTTC.

This clone was seen at least ten times. The chain recombines TRBV29-1 with TRBJ2-1; D is undetermined. The germline gives CDR1 SQVTM, CDR2 ANQGSEA. V was pared by 7 bases and J by 4 bases, with 8 bases between. This CDR3 spans 11 amino acids. Here the CDR3 reads CSGLVYNEQFF. The CDR3 DNA reads as TGCAGCGGCCTAGTTTACAATGAGCAGTTCTTC.